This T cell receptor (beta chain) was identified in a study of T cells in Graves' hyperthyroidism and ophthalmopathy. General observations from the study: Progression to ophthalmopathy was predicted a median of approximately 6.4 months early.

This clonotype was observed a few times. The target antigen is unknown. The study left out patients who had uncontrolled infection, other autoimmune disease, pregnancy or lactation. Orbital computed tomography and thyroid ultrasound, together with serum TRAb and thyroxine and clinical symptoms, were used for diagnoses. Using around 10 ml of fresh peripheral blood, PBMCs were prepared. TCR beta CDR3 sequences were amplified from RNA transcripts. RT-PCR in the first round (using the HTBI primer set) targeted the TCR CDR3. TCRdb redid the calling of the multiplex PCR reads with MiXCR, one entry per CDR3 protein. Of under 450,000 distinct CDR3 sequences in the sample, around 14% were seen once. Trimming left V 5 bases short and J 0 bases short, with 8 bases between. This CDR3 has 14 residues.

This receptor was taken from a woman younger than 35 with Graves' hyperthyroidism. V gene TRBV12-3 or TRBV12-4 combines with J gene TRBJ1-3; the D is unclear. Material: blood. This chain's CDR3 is CASSPRPSGNTIYF. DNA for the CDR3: TGTGCCAGCAGTCCGAGGCCCTCTGGAAACACCATATATTTT.